This TCR beta chain was profiled in a study of tumor-infiltrating lymphocytes in primary liver carcinoma. Study-wide background: Stage T1-T3 N0M0 and a size of 4.2 to 10 cm characterized the tumors.

Starting material of 400 to 600 ng total RNA yielded TCR beta cDNA via a constant-region primer. Construction of TCR beta libraries relied on three successive nested multiplex PCR rounds employing slightly modified ARM-PCR. The study ran its first two PCR rounds for nine to ten cycles each, using TRBV1-TRBV30 forward primers and a C-beta reverse primer. MiXCR, applied by TCRdb to the multiplex PCR reads, yields one record per CDR3 protein. The sample lists about 120,000 distinct CDR3 sequences; less than 75% were seen once. V gave up 3 bases and J gave up 5 bases, with 16 bases separating them. Germline assignment: CDR1 DFQATT and CDR2 SNEGSKA (reference sequence). This CDR3 has 14 residues. From unsorted bulk tissue weighing about 17-30 mg, DNA and RNA were co-extracted. Chronic HBV infection was present in the patients, who were treatment-naive. Study-level points and caveats: Tumors reached a significantly greater top-250-clone fraction than blood did (p = 0.039). Tumor region pairs overlapped more than did tumor-adjacent and tumor-blood pairs.

Notes on this clonotype: Its antigen remains unidentified. A much larger clonotype is one base distant, so this may be a read error.

Sequenced input: tumor-adjacent normal liver tissue. The V and J genes are TRBV20-1 and TRBJ2-5; maybe TRBD1 (6 bases). The clonotype was recovered from a woman aged 55 to 70 with primary liver carcinoma and hepatitis B virus infection. Here the CDR3 reads CSARSTGNFETQYF. In DNA, the CDR3 is TGCAGTGCTAGGAGTACAGGGAACTTTGAGACCCAGTACTTC.